This T cell receptor beta chain was obtained from a study of blood T cell repertoires in COVID-19. Study context: The cDNA or gDNA used as material had been derived from T cells, B-cell-depleted T cells, or PBMCs.

This clone was counted between two and nine times. In the same sample, other DNA sequences code for this CDR3. As processed by the authors: The assay estimated nucleated cells by amplifying reference gene primers. This table comes from immunoSEQ multiplex PCR, and its TCRdb copy is limited to in-frame clones, with some not included. V, J and clone size are taken as reported in that table, and D and trimming were inferred from the DNA itself. The sample consists of approximately 290,000 clones, around 88% of them appearing once. The ends were cut back, 7 bases at V and 9 bases at J, with 10 bases in the middle. Germline values: CDR1 LNHDA, CDR2 SQIVND (reference sequence). The CDR3 is 11 residues long.

The receptor comes from a man younger than 45 with acute or convalescent COVID-19. Sequencing was done on a sample of peripheral blood. The chain links TRBV19 to TRBJ2-1, with D hard to call. CDR3 amino acids: CASIEEGEQFF. In DNA form, the CDR3 reads TGTGCCAGTATCGAGGAAGGTGAGCAGTTCTTC.